This T cell receptor beta chain originates from a study of T cell responses to AZD1222 COVID-19 vaccine. The CDR3 spans 14 residues. CDR1 and CDR2 (germline): SQVTM, ANQGSEA. The V gene lost 4 bases and the J gene lost 6 bases, with 17 bases spanning the gap. Produced via immunoSEQ multiplex PCR; TCRdb's table is partial and in-frame only. The data show some 140,000 clones, approximately 92% seen once. This chain connects TRBV29-1 to TRBJ2-3; a weak D match, TRBD2 (7 bases). The TCR was taken from an adult who received the AZD1222 COVID-19 vaccine. Sequenced material: peripheral blood, taken 28 days after the second AZD1222 dose. CDR3 residues: CSVVRWGGRDTQYF. The DNA of the CDR3 is TGCAGCGTTGTTCGGTGGGGGGGCCGGGATACGCAGTATTTT.